This is a list of T cell receptor beta chains from one sample in a study of regulatory T cells in long-lasting Graves disease. TCRdb redid the calling of the multiplex PCR reads with MiXCR, one entry per CDR3 protein. The table has a few hundred thousand distinct CDR3 sequences, around a quarter seen once. The sequencing used peripheral blood mononuclear cells (PBMCs), collected when the disease was refractory, from a patient treated with antithyroid drugs. All receptors derive from a female donor with Graves disease. Each CDR3 is given with its conserved first and last residue. A D gene is named only where the DNA matches it firmly. The size of a clone is reported for some rows only, either as once, few or many, or as a class for expanded clones.

>TRBV2|many|-|TRBJ2-7
TGTGCCAGCACTTCTGCCCTTAAACCCCGGTACGAGCAGTACTTC
CASTSALKPRYEQYF
>TRBV3-1|-|-|TRBJ1-4
TGTGCCAGCAGCCCTAAAGGGGACGTGGAAAAACTGTTTTTT
CASSPKGDVEKLFF
>TRBV27|many|-|TRBJ2-2
TGTGCCAGCAGTTTAGGGGGCCGCACCGGGGAGCTGTTTTTT
CASSLGGRTGELFF
>TRBV19|few|-|TRBJ2-2
TGTGCCAGTAGTATAGGGGGCGGAGTCACCGGGGAGCTGTTTTTT
CASSIGGGVTGELFF
>TRBV20-1|-|-|TRBJ2-3
TGCAGTGCTAGAGGTAGCAGCACAGATACGCAGTATTTT
CSARGSSTDTQYF
>TRBV29-1|many|TRBD2|TRBJ2-5
TGCAGCGTTTTGGGACTACGGGAGACCCAGTACTTC
CSVLGLRETQYF
>TRBV2|many|-|TRBJ1-2
TGTGCCAGCAGTGAAGAGGTCCATGGCTACACCTTC
CASSEEVHGYTF
>TRBV7-2|many|-|TRBJ1-2
TGTGCCAGCAGCTCCCGTAGGGGATATGGCTACACCTTC
CASSSRRGYGYTF
>TRBV5-5|few|-|TRBJ2-1
TGTGCCAGCAGCTATGGGGGGAGCTCCTACAATGAGCAGTTCTTC
CASSYGGSSYNEQFF
>TRBV7-8|many|-|TRBJ2-7
TGTGCCAGCAGCTTAGCGCCGGGGATACCTACGAAGCAGTACTTC
CASSLAPGIPTKQYF
>TRBV6-2/TRBV6-3|-|-|TRBJ2-2
TGTGCCAGCAGTTACCTCGGGGAGCTGTTTTTT
CASSYLGELFF
>TRBV12-3/TRBV12-4|-|TRBD1|TRBJ1-1
TGTGCCAGCAGCCAGGACAGGGCGGGAGCTTTCTTT
CASSQDRAGAFF
>TRBV9|few|-|TRBJ2-7
TGTGCCAGCAGCGCTGGCGAGGGACGTCGTCCCTACGAGCAGTACTTC
CASSAGEGRRPYEQYF
>TRBV28|many|-|TRBJ1-2
TGTGCCAGCAGCTTAGAAGTTTCCTATGGCTACACCTTC
CASSLEVSYGYTF
>TRBV28|few|TRBD1|TRBJ2-5
TGTGCCAGCAGTCTCCTACCGGGACAGGGGTCGGGGACCCAGTACTTC
CASSLLPGQGSGTQYF
>TRBV28|many|-|TRBJ1-1
TGTGCGGTCGAGGAGGGAATGAACACTGAAGCTTTCTTT
CAVEEGMNTEAFF
>TRBV7-2|many|-|TRBJ1-1
TGTGCTAGCACATCCCTCCGGGGGAACACTGAAGCTTTCTTT
CASTSLRGNTEAFF
>TRBV19|few|-|TRBJ2-2
TGTGCCAGTAGTATTAGGCGTTATGGGGAGCTGTTTTTT
CASSIRRYGELFF